The clone carrying this T cell receptor beta chain was counted many times. Its matching antigen is unknown. Distinct nucleotide sequences in the sample also encode this CDR3. In replicate PCRs of sorted subsets, roughly 200 ng DNA, about 30,000 T cell genomes, was used. Using immunoSEQ multiplex PCR, the repertoire was profiled, and TCRdb retains in-frame clones only, with some absent. The sample carries around 980,000 clones, approximately 80% recorded once. This specimen comes from a study of shared clonotypes between healthy human individuals. Looking at the study overall: Aged between 18 and 49, the donors were a couple of women and three men. Study conclusions and caveats: How much donors shared clonotypes was expected to be affected by sequencing depth.

In germline, CDR1 is KGHSH, CDR2 LQKENI. V trimming: 2 bases; J trimming: 4 bases; junction bases outside the gene matches: 1. The CDR3 has 14 amino acids. Sample: memory CD4+ T cells from PBMCs. Indicated subset: CD45RA-negative fraction. The chain employs TRBV18 and TRBJ2-7; 11 positions match TRBD1. This sequence originates from a man aged 18 to 30 in good health. Some clones in this sample may be carry-over from other donors' samples. This chain's CDR3 is CASSPGTGGYEQYF. The CDR3 nucleotides read TGTGCCAGCTCACCAGGGACAGGGGGATACGAGCAGTACTTC.